This paragraph covers one T cell receptor beta chain sequence. Original processing methods: Amplification from reference gene primers served as the basis for estimated nucleated cell counts. TCRdb keeps only in-frame clones here, not all; method: immunoSEQ multiplex PCR. The V and J calls and clone size were taken over from that table, and D and trimming were inferred from the DNA. The repertoire holds roughly 250,000 clones, with more than 60% as singletons. The data are from a study of blood T cell repertoires in COVID-19. This clonotype was sampled from a woman aged 40 to 49 with active or convalescent COVID-19. Sequenced material: peripheral blood.

CDR3 nucleotides: TGTGCCAGCAGTCCCTGGACAGGCTACGAGCAGTACGTC. This encodes CASSPWTGYEQYV. The chain has TRBV27 and TRBJ2-7; 7 positions match TRBD1. The CDR3 contains 13 residues. J gave up 3 bases and V 5 bases, and 4 bases lay outside the gene matches. Looked up from germline, CDR1 is MNHEY and CDR2 is SMNVEV (reference sequence).